A single T cell receptor beta chain is shown here with its context. The antigen remains undetermined. Sample treatment: about 20 received Ad26.COV2.S at low or high dose, single or two shots; roughly five received placebo; per-sample allocation not given. Samples came from day 63 after the first vaccine or placebo injection. Germline CDR1 reads SQVTM; CDR2 reads ANQGSEA. V shed 4 bases, J shed 3 bases, and the junction held 5 bases outside the gene matches. This CDR3 has 13 amino acids. The sample originates from a study of Ad26.COV2.S vaccination and SARS-CoV-2 variants. Study-level information: It was the COV1001 Ad26.COV2.S trial arm that included the donor. The authors gave Ad26.COV2.S intramuscularly, either once or twice 56 days apart.

Some clones are missing from TCRdb's copy, which holds only in-frame ones; the method was immunoSEQ multiplex PCR. The repertoire holds roughly 680,000 clones, 89% seen once, with over 1.3% in the top ten. Study-level results: Vaccinated and placebo-treated recipients had similar non-spike TCR breadth. The study found higher spike-specific TCR breadth in vaccine than placebo recipients.

This clonotype was obtained from a person aged 18 to 59 who received the Ad26.COV2.S COVID-19 vaccine or a placebo. The sequences come from peripheral blood, collected in a trial of Ad26.COV2.S vaccine versus placebo. The V call is TRBV29-1, the J call TRBJ2-7; TRBD1 matches at 8 bases. The CDR3 spells CSVAGQGGYEQYF. CDR3 nucleotides: TGCAGCGTTGCTGGACAGGGTGGCTACGAGCAGTACTTC.